This entry is about one T cell receptor beta chain. Its specificity is unknown. This sample was taken from a study of blood T cells in healthy people across ages. Overall study findings and caveats: A strong correlation between TCR beta diversity and naive T cell percentage was seen.

Combining a sample-barcoded 5' primer with a J-beta primer mix, a second PCR ran for roughly 7 to 12 cycles. Every individual sample yielded 2.5 million or more paired-end reads (each containing CDR3). TCRdb passed the 5' RACE reads through MiXCR, listing each CDR3 protein once. The table has nearly 1 million distinct CDR3 sequences, 51% seen once; the top ten hold over 20%. The donors, all healthy, were Caucasians living in Russia, aged about 6 to 90. Each donor gave around 9.6 milliliters of peripheral blood. The sample comprised blood. This sequence originates from a woman aged 60-75 years in good health.

In DNA, the CDR3 is TGTGCCACCAGCAGAGCTCAGGGGGCGTCCTCCTACAATGAGCAGTTCTTC. It yields the protein CATSRAQGASSYNEQFF. The gene calls are TRBV15 and TRBJ2-1; 8 positions agree with TRBD1. From germline, CDR1 is LNHNV and CDR2 YYDKDF (reference sequence). V was pared by 1 base and J by 0 bases, with 5 bases of the junction left unmatched. The CDR3 spans 17 residues.